The 19 T cell receptor beta chains in this list originate from one sample, sequenced in a study of shared clonotypes between healthy human individuals. TCRdb's copy holds only in-frame clones and misses some; the assay was immunoSEQ multiplex PCR. Of approximately 2,300,000 clones in the sample, less than 95% were seen once. Sequenced: naive CD4+ T cells from PBMCs. As for subset: CD45RA+ positively selected. Receptors originate from a man younger than 35 in good health. Some clones in this sample may be carry-over from other donors' samples.

This clone showed up just once. This rearrangement joins TRBV29-1 to TRBJ2-7; 7 positions match TRBD1. From germline, CDR1 is SQVTM and CDR2 ANQGSEA. The CDR3 contains 12 residues. Trimming took 4 bases from V and 3 from J; bases not matched to a gene: 3. CDR3 sequence: CSVVAGGYEQYF. In DNA, the CDR3 is TGCAGCGTTGTTGCAGGGGGCTACGAGCAGTACTTC.

The rearrangement joins TRBV7-9 to TRBJ2-7; D might be TRBD2 (6 bases). Germline values: CDR1 SEHNR, CDR2 FQNEAQ (reference sequence). Trimming cost V 4 bases and J 6 bases, with 19 bases left between them. The CDR3 has 15 amino acids. CDR3 nucleotide sequence: TGTGCCAGCAGCTCCACGGTGGGGGGTTTGGTCGAGCAGTACTTC. It translates to CASSSTVGGLVEQYF.

This clone was seen just once. The chain carries TRBV6-7 and TRBJ1-5; TRBD1 matches 8 bases. TRBV6-7 is annotated as an ORF whose role is uncertain. J gave up 2 bases and V 5 bases, and 8 bases lay outside the gene matches. The CDR3 sequence is 16 residues long. As DNA, the CDR3 is TGTGCCAGCAGTGCCGGACAGGGTGGGGGCAATCAGCCCCAGCATTTT. This gives the protein CASSAGQGGGNQPQHF.

The chain couples TRBV18 to TRBJ2-5, with D tentatively TRBD1 (6 bases). The germline gives CDR1 KGHSH, CDR2 LQKENI. V was trimmed by 5 bases and J by 2 bases, leaving 9 bases between them. This CDR3 has 13 residues. CDR3 DNA sequence: TGTGCCAGCTCAAATGACAGGCAAGAGACCCAGTACTTC. This codes for CASSNDRQETQYF.

The chain is built from TRBV6-1 and TRBJ2-5; unclear D gene. CDR1 and CDR2 from the germline V gene are MNHNS and SASEGT. V gave up 6 bases and J gave up 2 bases, with 13 bases separating them. This CDR3 comprises 14 residues. The CDR3 DNA reads TGTGCCAGCAGGACGGTGGGCTCACAAGAGACCCAGTACTTC. Protein: CASRTVGSQETQYF.

This chain links TRBV6-1 with TRBJ2-4, with D possibly TRBD2 on 5 matching bases. CDR1 MNHNS and CDR2 SASEGT come from the germline V gene. The CDR3 totals 12 residues. Trimming stripped 6 bases from V and 6 bases from J, with 9 bases between. The CDR3 spells CASRRDLNIQYF. The CDR3 region has the DNA TGTGCCAGCAGACGGGATCTAAACATTCAGTACTTC.

This clone was seen a handful of times. The rearrangement joins TRBV27 to TRBJ1-1, with D hard to call. The germline V gene has CDR1 MNHEY and CDR2 SMNVEV (reference sequence). Trimming took 3 bases from V and 0 from J, leaving 8 bases between them. The CDR3 has 14 residues. The CDR3 nucleotides are TGTGCCAGCAGTTTCAAATCGATGAACACTGAAGCTTTCTTT. Translated, it gives CASSFKSMNTEAFF.

Comments on this clone: Distinct nucleotide sequences in the sample also encode this CDR3. The V gene is TRBV19, the J gene TRBJ2-3, with D possibly being TRBD1 (5 bases). V was clipped by 9 bases and J by 1 base, with 11 bases between them. Germline-derived CDR1 and CDR2 are LNHDA and SQIVND (reference sequence). The CDR3 sequence is 13 residues long. CDR3 DNA: TGTGCCAGCACGCTAGGGGGCACAGATACGCAGTATTTT. It specifies CASTLGGTDTQYF. The variable domain in full, completed from reference TRBV19 and TRBJ2-3, reads DGGITQSPKYLFRKEGQNVTLSCEQNLNHDAMYWYRQDPGQGLRLIYYSQIVNDFQKGDIAEGYSVSREKKESFPLTVTSAQKNPTAFYLCASTLGGTDTQYFGPGTRLTVL.

This clone was seen a handful of times. The chain carries TRBV18 and TRBJ2-2; the D gene is possibly TRBD2 (5 bases). Germline V gene sequence: CDR1 KGHSH, CDR2 LQKENI. The V gene lost 0 bases and the J gene lost 5 bases, with 10 bases spanning the gap. The CDR3 consists of 15 residues. Here the CDR3 reads CASSPPLAGTGELFF. The CDR3 coding sequence is TGTGCCAGCTCACCACCCCTGGCGGGTACCGGGGAGCTGTTTTTT.

This clone came up a few times. V usage is TRBV10-3 and J usage is TRBJ1-4, with D hard to call. This CDR3 has 12 residues. Looked up from germline, CDR1 is ENHRY and CDR2 is SYGVKD. The V gene lost 10 bases and the J gene lost 3 bases, with 9 bases spanning the gap. The CDR3 sequence: CATGQPNEKLFF. As DNA, the CDR3 is TGTGCCACGGGCCAACCTAATGAAAAACTGTTTTTT.

The chain links TRBV5-5 to TRBJ1-2; 8 bases fit TRBD1. Germline CDR1 SGHKS, CDR2 YYEKEE (reference sequence). With V trimmed by 4 bases and J by 7 bases, 9 bases remained unmatched. The CDR3 length is 14 residues. The DNA for the CDR3 is TGTGCCAGCAGCGCTGGACAGGGAGAAGGTGGCTACACCTTC. Translation: CASSAGQGEGGYTF.

The rearrangement uses TRBV21-1 and TRBJ1-5; TRBD1, the table's D call, lacks a check against the DNA. TRBV21-1 is a pseudogene segment. The CDR3 is made up of 14 amino acids. CDR3 in amino acids: CASSKTGINQPQHF. CDR3 bases: TGTGCCAGCAGCAAGACAGGGATCAATCAGCCCCAGCATTTT.

CDR3 DNA sequence: TGTGCCAGCAGTGGTGACTCGGGAGTGATATATGGCTACACCTTC. Encoded protein: CASSGDSGVIYGYTF. The rearrangement links TRBV28 to TRBJ1-2; D unclear. Germline-derived CDR1 and CDR2 are MDHEN and SYDVKM. The CDR3 loop spans 15 amino acids. Trimming removed 5 bases from V and 5 bases from J, with 18 bases in between.

The DNA of the CDR3 is TGTGCCAGCAGCGTAGGGGGACACCCGATGAGCGCTGAAGCTTTCTTT. Its protein is CASSVGGHPMSAEAFF. V is TRBV9 and J is TRBJ1-1, with a weak D call TRBD1 (6 bases). There are 16 residues in the CDR3. V dropped 0 bases and J dropped 6 bases, with 18 bases sitting between them. CDR1 is SGDLS and CDR2 is YYNGEE in the germline V gene.

V usage is TRBV5-1 and J usage is TRBJ2-7; the match to TRBD2 covers 8 bases. Germline V gives CDR1 SGHRS, CDR2 YFSETQ. V shed 0 bases, J shed 4 bases, and the junction held 6 bases outside the gene matches. The CDR3 runs to 15 residues. The CDR3, as DNA: TGCGCCAGCAGCTTGGGACTAGCGACCGCTTACGAGCAGTACTTC. This codes for CASSLGLATAYEQYF.

The V and J genes are TRBV19 and TRBJ2-7; 9 bases are a match to TRBD2. The CDR3 extends over 13 amino acids. J lost 2 bases, V lost 10 bases, and 6 bases had no gene match. The germline gives CDR1 LNHDA, CDR2 SQIVND (reference sequence). For the CDR3, the DNA is TGTGCCACCAGGAGACTAGCGGCCTACGAGCAGTACTTC. Protein: CATRRLAAYEQYF.

The genes are TRBV11-3 and TRBJ2-4; D unclear. V dropped 4 bases and J dropped 1 base, with 8 bases sitting between them. Germline CDR1 SGHNT, CDR2 YENEEA. This CDR3 is 14 amino acids long. Here the CDR3 DNA reads TGTGCCAGCAGCTCGTCGGAGGCCAAAAACATTCAGTACTTC. This translates into CASSSSEAKNIQYF.

The chain has TRBV28 and TRBJ1-2; D is perhaps TRBD1 (5 bases). CDR1 is MDHEN, CDR2 SYDVKM, per germline. V lost 7 bases to trimming and J lost 2 bases, with 11 bases between them. This CDR3 is 13 amino acids long. The DNA of the CDR3 is TGTGCCAGCATCCTCTCAGGGAACTATGGCTACACCTTC. Protein sequence: CASILSGNYGYTF.

The gene calls are TRBV21-1 and TRBJ2-2; TRBD2 is taken as the D call from the table, unchecked against the DNA. TRBV21-1 is a recognized pseudogene. The CDR3 is 18 amino acids. The chain's CDR3 is CASSDRDPGLVAPGELFF. CDR3 in DNA: TGTGCCAGCAGCGACCGGGACCCCGGACTAGTAGCCCCCGGGGAGCTGTTTTTT.